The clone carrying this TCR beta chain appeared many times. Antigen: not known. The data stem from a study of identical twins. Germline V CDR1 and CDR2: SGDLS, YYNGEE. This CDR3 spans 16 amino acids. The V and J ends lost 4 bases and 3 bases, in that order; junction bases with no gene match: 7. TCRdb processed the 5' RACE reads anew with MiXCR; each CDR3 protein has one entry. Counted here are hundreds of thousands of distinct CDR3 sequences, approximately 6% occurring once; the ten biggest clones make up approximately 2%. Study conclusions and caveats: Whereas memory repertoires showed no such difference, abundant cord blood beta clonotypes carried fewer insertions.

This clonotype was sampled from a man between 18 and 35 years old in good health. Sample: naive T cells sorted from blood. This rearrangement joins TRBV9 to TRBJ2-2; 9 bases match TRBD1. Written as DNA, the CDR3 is TGTGCCAGCAGCCCCACCGGGACAGGGTACACCGGGGAGCTGTTTTTT. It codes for CASSPTGTGYTGELFF. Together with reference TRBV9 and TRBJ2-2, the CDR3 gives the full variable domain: DSGVTQTPKHLITATGQRVTLRCSPRSGDLSVYWYQQSLDQGLQFLIQYYNGEERAKGNILERFSAQQFPDLHSELNLSSLELGDSALYFCASSPTGTGYTGELFFGEGSRLTVL.